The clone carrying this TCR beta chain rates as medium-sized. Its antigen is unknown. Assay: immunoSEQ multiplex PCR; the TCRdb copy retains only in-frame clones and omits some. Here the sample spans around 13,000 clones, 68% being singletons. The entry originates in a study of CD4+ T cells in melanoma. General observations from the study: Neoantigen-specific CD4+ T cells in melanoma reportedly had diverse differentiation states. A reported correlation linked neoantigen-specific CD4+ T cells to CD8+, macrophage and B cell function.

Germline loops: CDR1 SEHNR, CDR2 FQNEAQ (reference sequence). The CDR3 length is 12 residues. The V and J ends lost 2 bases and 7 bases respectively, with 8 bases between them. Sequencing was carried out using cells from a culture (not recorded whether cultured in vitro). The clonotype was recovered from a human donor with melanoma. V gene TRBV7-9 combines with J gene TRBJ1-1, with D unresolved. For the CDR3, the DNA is TGTGCCAGCAGCTTATCCCTTAGTGAAGCTTTCTTT. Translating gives CASSLSLSEAFF.